This T cell receptor beta chain is from a study of cytomegalovirus exposure and HLA in healthy donors (dated by TCRdb to 2016 to 2017). About the full investigation: An earlier analysis of some 500 of the donors reported about 290 Gb of sequence data and 120 million or so unique TCR beta sequences from about 179 million T cells. Approximately 310 gigabases of sequencing data and approximately 85 million unique TCR sequences were included in an early release covering several hundred HLA-typed donors. Among the roughly 400 genotyped donors, around 81% belonged to the genetic ancestry cluster associated with self-reported Caucasian donors. The study was designed to test whether signatures of past pathogen exposure could be identified by cataloging public T cell receptors. The study profiled the T cell repertoires of 550 to 700 subjects by immunosequencing and related them to cytomegalovirus serostatus. In addition to the first cohort of approximately 650 subjects, a separate validation cohort of over 90 different subjects was used. The study combined high-throughput TCR immunosequencing, statistical association of individual TCRs with disease status, and machine learning to predict cytomegalovirus infection status. A later analysis re-examined previously published TCR beta repertoires from more than 650 donors and added high-resolution HLA genotyping to investigate patterns of TCR occurrence. The later analysis used no new phenotypic data to find candidate immune exposures, relying instead on TCR beta sequences and their occurrence across donors. An earlier analysis of approximately 580 of the donors used high-throughput TCR beta sequencing to judge whether each TCR beta V gene segment behaved as functional or pseudogenic. Donor age, sex, ethnicity and CMV serostatus were compiled together with the repertoire data. In a later genetic analysis, genome-wide SNP genotypes for about 65% of the 666 donors were used, and that subset was treated as a discovery cohort. All discovery cohort repertoires had been generated on a single sequencing platform. Both class I and class II loci were covered by HLA typing, at four-digit resolution. The number of donors typed differed by locus, with roughly 629-640 for A, B, C, DRB1 and DQB1, roughly 550 for DQA1, 606 for DPA1, and around 430 for DPB1. Several DR-DQ haplotypes were treated as single units for association and clustering because of strong linkage in the cohort. On average, around 230,000 unique TCR beta nucleotide sequences were sequenced per donor among 350 to 400 genotyped donors of the cohort, with 15% to 20% of those sequences being non-productive. The paper's findings and limits, for the study overall: The cohort was sequenced for TCR beta chains only, and without alpha or paired-chain data the features that could be detected were limited. Some IMGT-functional V segments, including TRBV6-2 and TRBV6-3, could not be distinguished by the 87-base-pair reads and were therefore excluded. A later genetic analysis reported fewer N-insertions in productive TCRs among donors in an Asian-associated ancestry cluster than the 666-donor mean. Broadly in line with IMGT annotations, most TCR beta V segments showed up in productive rearrangements about 87% or about 30% of the time in an earlier analysis of around 600 of the donors. The authors suggested that the approach could potentially be extended to other disease states and immunological phenotypes. In a later analysis, the rate of TCR association differed among HLA loci, with DRB1 alleles having the most associated TCRs and HLA-C alleles having the fewest. Strong co-occurrence of HLA alleles, especially DR and DQ, made assigning TCR associations to individual alleles difficult. A later genetic analysis associated a missense DCLRE1C variant with V-gene and J-gene trimming of TCR beta chains, and an independent cohort replicated the association. Cytomegalovirus status was reported to be diagnosed by the classifier with high specificity and sensitivity in both the original and validation cohorts. Because HLA typing was missing for some donors at each locus, association tests included only the typed subset. CMV serostatus was the only immune exposure information available for the cohort. A further reported finding was that TCR beta sequences accurately predicted the HLA-A and HLA-B alleles for most subjects in the first cohort. A group of highly shared sequence variants was considered likely to be a technical artifact of the sequencing pipeline. Most TCR sequences were seen in very few donors, while some public TCRs were found in many individuals. In vitro tests confirmed that a few of the cytomegalovirus-associated TCR beta chains recognize cytomegalovirus antigens. Correlated functional status among segregating V segments might be attributable to linkage disequilibrium, but an unknown experimental factor could not be ruled out. A later analysis reported that several top co-occurrence clusters appeared linked to parvovirus B19, influenza, CMV and Epstein-Barr virus. Sequencing depth was assumed to be roughly uniform across donors in the presence/absence analyses, though that assumption may not hold. The study gave a list of 150 to 200 TCR beta chains associated with cytomegalovirus. Most CMV-associated TCR beta chains appeared to be HLA-restricted in a later analysis, and the HLA associations seemed to be driven largely by CMV exposure. In a later analysis, about 17,000 TCR beta sequences were associated with specific HLA alleles at a false discovery rate of 0.05. The earlier analysis of approximately 540 of the donors excluded roughly 16 rarely observed V segments, including chromosome 9 orphons, because counts were too low. A later analysis found that HLA-associated TCR beta chains were more clonally expanded and had lower generation probabilities than equally common non-associated chains.

This clone was counted between two and nine times. Its antigen target is currently unknown. No base quality information exists; no much larger clone differs at one position. The cohort was made up of 500 to 800 healthy bone marrow donors. At the time of sampling, all cohort members were nominally healthy, though unrecorded immune exposures were likely present. The donor was CMV seronegative and was included in the group of about 400 seronegative cohort members. Every donor gave a peripheral blood sample, and the peripheral blood mononuclear cells from that sample were used for TCR beta sequencing. The Qiagen DNeasy Blood Extraction Kit was used to extract genomic DNA from the blood cell samples. The germline V gene (reference sequence) provides CDR1 LNHDA and CDR2 SQIVND. Ends trimmed: V by 0 bases, J by 0 bases; bases unmatched to a gene: 9. From the cysteine through the phenylalanine, the CDR3 covers 19 amino acids. Only CDR3 DNA remains: 57 bases, in frame from the first base.

The library was prepared using the immunoSEQ multiplex PCR assay. For the multiplex PCR, a mixture combining 60 forward primers for TCR Vbeta segments and 13 reverse primers for TCR Jbeta segments was used. A multiplex PCR assay on genomic DNA amplified the CDR3 region of rearranged TCR beta genes. The Illumina HiSeq System was used to sequence the amplified TCR beta libraries as 87-base-pair reads. On the study's bioinformatics: In a later analysis, tens of millions of unique TCR beta chains were counted across the 690 or so repertoires, and around 11 million of these chains were shared by at least two donors. Raw reads were error-corrected and collapsed into unique sequences with a nearest-neighbor algorithm that merged closely related sequences to remove PCR and sequencing errors. CDR3 sequences were aligned to IMGT reference sequences to assign V, D and J gene segments. For a sequence to be retained, a match of at least six nucleotides to both a V gene segment and a J gene segment was required. Rearrangements were classified as productive when the CDR3 lacked stop codons and remained in frame with V and J, and all other rearrangements were classified as non-productive. CDR3 was defined according to IMGT convention as the region running from the second conserved V-encoded cysteine to the conserved J-encoded phenylalanine. The earlier analysis of about 530 of the donors excluded any sequence lacking an unambiguous match to a single V gene segment. An earlier analysis of a few hundred of the donors classified V segments as functional when productive rearrangements were above 56.7% and as segregating when the standard deviation between donors was above 5%. To diagnose cytomegalovirus status from the catalog of TCR beta chain sequences, a statistical classification framework was built. In a later analysis, V and J genes were assigned by comparing TCR nucleotide sequences against IMGT/GENE-DB human TR gene sequences. In a later analysis, CDR3 sequences and most-parsimonious VDJ recombination scenarios were assigned using the TCRdist pipeline. In a later analysis, each TCR beta chain was defined by its CDR3 amino acid sequence together with its V-gene family, and reads without a unique V-gene family were excluded. To address suspected cross-contamination and a sequencing artifact, a later analysis removed over 500 highly shared, low-generation-probability nucleotide sequences. A later analysis calculated a clonal expansion index for each public chain from normalized within-repertoire ranks of inferred template counts. Generation probabilities in a later analysis came from a VDJ recombination model fitted to out-of-frame rearrangements, and those results were checked against IGoR. In a later analysis, hypergeometric tests were used to score TCR-TCR, TCR-HLA and TCR-CMV co-occurrence, with a repertoire-size bias correction applied to TCR pairs. False discovery rates were estimated in a later analysis by permuting HLA or CMV assignments 20 times. In a later analysis, co-occurring TCRs were grouped using DBSCAN, with TCRdist sequence similarity added in when clustering inside HLA-allele-positive subsets. Repertoires with fewer than 30,000 or more than 120,000 public chains, plus five repertoires with anomalous nucleotide sharing, were excluded from co-occurrence clustering. TCRdb provides this immuneACCESS table in a form limited to in-frame rearrangements. Some clones are lacking; in checked studies, under half of them reflect an unresolved V gene, and why the rest are absent is not known. The V and J calls and the clone size are those of that table, but D and trimming were determined from the DNA. A total of about 63,000 clones appear in this sample, roughly 67% of them only once. Of the sample, around 5.4% is held by the ten largest clones.

This clonotype was obtained from a man aged 45 to 65 in good health and CMV-seronegative. Source material: PBMCs. Recombination joined TRBV19 with TRBJ2-3; 10 central bases correspond to TRBD2. The sequence in DNA is TGTGCCAGTAGTATAGACCCGACTAGCGGGTTTTATAGCACAGATACGCAGTATTTT. It codes for CASSIDPTSGFYSTDTQYF.